Listed below are T cell receptor beta chains from one sample, sequenced in a study of technical replicates of blood from several donors. Assay used: immunoSEQ multiplex PCR; TCRdb lists only in-frame clones, some missing. This sample yields 55,000 to 70,000 clones, of which approximately 84% are seen a single time; approximately 5.4% belongs to the top ten. Sequencing was carried out using PBMCs. The source of these receptors is a human donor in good health. Some clones in this sample may be carry-over from other donors' samples. Each CDR3 is given with its conserved first and last residue. Each record gives: J gene, clone size, V gene, D gene, CDR3 DNA, CDR3 protein. A D gene is named only where the DNA matches it firmly. Clone size is given for some rows only: seen once, a few or many times, or a class if the clone is expanded.

j_call: TRBJ2-5; clone_size: NA; v_call: TRBV27; d_call: TRBD1; cdr3_nt: TGTGCCAGCAGTCTCAAGACAGGGGGCACGAGGGAGACCCAGTACTTC; cdr3_aa: CASSLKTGGTRETQYF
j_call: TRBJ2-7; clone_size: few; v_call: TRBV29-1; d_call: TRBD1; cdr3_nt: TGCAGCGTTGAGCCGAGACAGGGACAGCAGTACTTC; cdr3_aa: CSVEPRQGQQYF
j_call: TRBJ1-5; clone_size: NA; v_call: TRBV18; d_call: TRBD1; cdr3_nt: TGTGCCAGCTCACCATCTTGGAGGACAGGGGTTAATCAGCCCCAGCATTTT; cdr3_aa: CASSPSWRTGVNQPQHF
j_call: TRBJ1-1; clone_size: NA; v_call: TRBV5-5; d_call: TRBD1; cdr3_nt: TGTGCCAGCAGCAAGGACAGGGCCACTGAAGCTTTCTTT; cdr3_aa: CASSKDRATEAFF
j_call: TRBJ2-7; clone_size: NA; v_call: TRBV21-1; d_call: NA; cdr3_nt: TGTGCCAGCAGCAGAAGGACTAGCGGGAGCTCCTACGAGCAGTACTTC; cdr3_aa: CASSRRTSGSSYEQYF
j_call: TRBJ2-7; clone_size: NA; v_call: TRBV6-1; d_call: TRBD1; cdr3_nt: TGTGCCAGCAGTTTGCCGGGACAGGGAAACGAGCAGTACTTC; cdr3_aa: CASSLPGQGNEQYF
j_call: TRBJ1-2; clone_size: NA; v_call: TRBV6-6; d_call: TRBD1; cdr3_nt: TGTGCCAGCAGTCAGGACAGGGACAGAGGCGGCTACACCTTC; cdr3_aa: CASSQDRDRGGYTF
j_call: TRBJ2-7; clone_size: NA; v_call: TRBV10-3; d_call: TRBD2; cdr3_nt: TGTGCCATCAGTGATTGGGCGGGAGTCAACGAGCAGTACTTC; cdr3_aa: CAISDWAGVNEQYF
j_call: TRBJ2-5; clone_size: NA; v_call: TRBV7-9; d_call: NA; cdr3_nt: TGTGCCAGCAGCTTAGGGCCCGGAGGCAGCACCTCCAGGGAGACCCAGTACTTC; cdr3_aa: CASSLGPGGSTSRETQYF
j_call: TRBJ2-5; clone_size: NA; v_call: TRBV4-2; d_call: TRBD2; cdr3_nt: TGTGCCAGCAGCCAAGGACTAGCAAGTGAAGAGACCCAGTACTTC; cdr3_aa: CASSQGLASEETQYF
j_call: TRBJ1-6; clone_size: NA; v_call: TRBV2; d_call: TRBD1; cdr3_nt: TGTGCCAGCAGTGGTTTAGGGACAGGGAATTCACCCCTCCACTTT; cdr3_aa: CASSGLGTGNSPLHF
j_call: TRBJ1-4; clone_size: NA; v_call: TRBV4-2; d_call: NA; cdr3_nt: TGTGCCAGCAGCGTCGGGTTTAACTCTGAAAAACTGTTTTTT; cdr3_aa: CASSVGFNSEKLFF
j_call: TRBJ2-1; clone_size: NA; v_call: TRBV2; d_call: TRBD2; cdr3_nt: TGTGCCAGCAGTGAGAATCTAGCGGGAGTCGAGCAGTTCTTC; cdr3_aa: CASSENLAGVEQFF
j_call: TRBJ2-1; clone_size: NA; v_call: TRBV11-2; d_call: TRBD2; cdr3_nt: TGTGCCAGCAGCTTGGGACTAGGGGGGAACAATGAGCAGTTCTTC; cdr3_aa: CASSLGLGGNNEQFF
j_call: TRBJ2-7; clone_size: NA; v_call: TRBV7-9; d_call: TRBD1; cdr3_nt: TGTGCCAGCAGCCCGGACAGGGACCACGAGCAGTACTTC; cdr3_aa: CASSPDRDHEQYF
j_call: TRBJ2-4; clone_size: NA; v_call: TRBV7-9; d_call: NA; cdr3_nt: TGTGCCAGCAGCTTAGGGCGGGGTGACGAAAACATTCAGTACTTC; cdr3_aa: CASSLGRGDENIQYF
j_call: TRBJ2-1; clone_size: NA; v_call: TRBV5-1; d_call: TRBD2; cdr3_nt: TGCGCCAGCAGCCCGCGGGGGGGCCAGAACAATGAGCAGTTCTTC; cdr3_aa: CASSPRGGQNNEQFF
j_call: TRBJ1-3; clone_size: NA; v_call: TRBV6-4; d_call: NA; cdr3_nt: TGTGCCAGCAGAGGGGGAAGTAAATTCTCTGGAAACACCATATATTTT; cdr3_aa: CASRGGSKFSGNTIYF
j_call: TRBJ1-3; clone_size: NA; v_call: TRBV11-2; d_call: NA; cdr3_nt: TGTGCCAGCAGCCCAACTGGCGGCAGGGCATTTGGAAACACCATATATTTT; cdr3_aa: CASSPTGGRAFGNTIYF
j_call: TRBJ2-3; clone_size: NA; v_call: TRBV7-8; d_call: NA; cdr3_nt: TGTGCCAGCAGCCTTGACAGGTCTCAGGGTACAGATACGCAGTATTTT; cdr3_aa: CASSLDRSQGTDTQYF
j_call: TRBJ1-5; clone_size: many; v_call: TRBV10-3; d_call: NA; cdr3_nt: TGTGCCATCAGTACGGGGGGCATAGGCAATCAGCCCCAGCATTTT; cdr3_aa: CAISTGGIGNQPQHF
j_call: TRBJ2-1; clone_size: NA; v_call: TRBV12-5; d_call: TRBD2; cdr3_nt: TGTGCTAGTGGTTTTCCTAGCGGCGACAATGAGCAGTTCTTC; cdr3_aa: CASGFPSGDNEQFF